These T cell receptor beta chains were read from a single sample in a study of blood T cell repertoires in COVID-19. Sequencing used immunoSEQ multiplex PCR; TCRdb keeps in-frame clones, though not all of them. Of around 280,000 clones listed, about 89% are singletons. Material: PBMCs or T cells enriched from blood (not recorded which). Receptor source: a woman aged 40 to 50 who had recovered from COVID-19. CDR3s include the opening cysteine and the closing phenylalanine or tryptophan. D genes are given only for firm matches.

d_call	v_call	j_call	cdr3_aa	cdr3_nt
TRBD1	TRBV5-1	TRBJ1-1	CASSSQGAGTEAFF	TGCGCCAGCAGCTCGCAGGGGGCTGGCACTGAAGCTTTCTTT
.	TRBV5-1	TRBJ1-4	CASTEGPTNEKLFF	TGCGCCTCTACAGAGGGCCCAACTAATGAAAAACTGTTTTTT
.	TRBV5-1	TRBJ1-4	CASSLDTANEKLFF	TGCGCCAGCAGCTTGGACACAGCTAATGAAAAACTGTTTTTT
TRBD2	TRBV29-1	TRBJ2-3	CSVGGYSGSADTQYF	TGCAGCGTTGGGGGGTATAGCGGGAGCGCGGATACGCAGTATTTT
TRBD2	TRBV7-2	TRBJ2-1	CASMPGRSSYNEQFF	TGTGCCAGCATGCCCGGGAGGAGCTCCTACAATGAGCAGTTCTTC
.	TRBV2	TRBJ2-2	CASSGQGLGTGELFF	TGTGCCAGCAGTGGTCAGGGGTTGGGCACCGGGGAGCTGTTTTTT
.	TRBV6-1	TRBJ1-5	CASSEFSWEGNQPQHF	TGTGCCAGCAGTGAATTCTCGTGGGAGGGCAATCAGCCCCAGCATTTT
.	TRBV7-2	TRBJ1-4	CASSTDPATNEKLFF	TGTGCCAGCAGCACAGACCCCGCAACTAATGAAAAACTGTTTTTT
.	TRBV5-1	TRBJ1-2	CARPQRQSNYGYTF	TGCGCCAGACCGCAAAGACAGTCTAACTATGGCTACACCTTC
TRBD1	TRBV5-1	TRBJ2-7	CASSGGQGETREQYF	TGCGCCAGCAGCGGGGGACAGGGAGAAACTCGCGAGCAGTACTTC
TRBD1	TRBV13	TRBJ1-2	CASSIRQGGVGYGYTF	TGTGCCAGCAGCATAAGACAGGGAGGAGTAGGATATGGCTACACCTTC